This entry concerns a single T cell receptor beta chain. Its target is not known. This specimen comes from a study of T cell repertoires in cytomegalovirus infection. Overall study: TCR beta signatures that were public indicated CMV infection and matching HLA type.

TCRdb fed the reads into MiXCR, producing one record per CDR3 protein. The table shows approximately 750,000 distinct CDR3 sequences, with about 40% occurring only once. Germline CDR1 is SGHRS and CDR2 is YFSETQ. The CDR3 has 13 residues. V was shortened by 4 bases and J by 3 bases, with 11 bases between the two germline ends. Whole-study findings and limits: The ex vivo response was dominated by HLA-C-restricted CMV-specific TCR beta clonotypes.

Sequenced input: PBMCs. This sequence originates from a human donor in good health (CMV status not recorded). Some clones in this sample may be carry-over from other donors' samples. This rearrangement joins TRBV5-1 to TRBJ2-7; D is possibly TRBD1 (6 bases). The CDR3 loop is CASSRADSYEQYF. The DNA of the CDR3 is TGCGCCAGCAGCAGGGCGGACAGCTACGAGCAGTACTTC.